This record covers a single T cell receptor (beta chain). The sample is drawn from a study of blood T cell repertoires in COVID-19. At the level of the study: Researchers got acute and convalescent COVID-19 samples from the United States, Italy and Spain.

In the authors' workflow: Amplified reference gene primers provided the basis for estimating nucleated cell counts. Produced via immunoSEQ multiplex PCR; TCRdb's table is partial and in-frame only. The V and J calls and clone size are taken from that table; D and trimming were inferred from the DNA. The sample holds 350,000 to 550,000 clones, around 89% seen once. The material sequenced was peripheral blood. The origin of this receptor is a woman aged 25 to 39 with acute or convalescent COVID-19.

CDR3 DNA sequence: TGTGCCAGTAGTATATGGGCAGGAATAAATCAGCCCCAGCATTTT. Translation: CASSIWAGINQPQHF. The rearrangement links TRBV19 to TRBJ1-5, with D unresolved. The V end was cut by 2 bases, the J end by 4 bases, with 12 bases between. CDR1 and CDR2 (germline): LNHDA, SQIVND (reference sequence). This CDR3 is 15 amino acids long.